A single sample gave rise to the 19 T cell receptor beta chains below, sequenced in a study of OX40 agonist ivuxolimab in advanced cancers. Produced via immunoSEQ multiplex PCR; TCRdb's table is partial and in-frame only. This table holds 48,000 or so clones, more than 85% found once. Sequenced material: CD4+ or CD8+ T cells sorted from blood, taken in a trial of the OX40 agonist ivuxolimab. All receptors derive from an adult with an advanced solid tumor such as melanoma, head and neck, liver or kidney cancer.

This CDR3 is CASSTPAGGELTSSYNEQFF. CDR3 DNA sequence: TGTGCCAGCAGCACCCCGGCAGGGGGCGAGTTAACGAGCTCCTACAATGAGCAGTTCTTC. This sequence joins TRBV7-3 and TRBJ2-1; 8 bases line up with TRBD1. J lost 0 bases, V lost 5 bases, and 18 bases had no gene match. Germline V gene lookup returns CDR1 SGHTA and CDR2 FQGTGA. This CDR3 is 20 amino acids long.

The chain uses TRBV7-2 and TRBJ2-3; no clear D gene. The V end was cut by 7 bases, the J end by 1 base, with 12 bases between. The length of the CDR3 is 14 residues. The germline gives CDR1 SGHTA, CDR2 FQGNSA. CDR3 nucleotides: TGTGCCAGCACCCGCCCCCCTGGCACAGATACGCAGTATTTT. This translates into CASTRPPGTDTQYF. Looking up the rest from reference TRBV7-2 and TRBJ2-3 gives the full variable domain: GAGVSQSPSNKVTEKGKDVELRCDPISGHTALYWYRQSLGQGLEFLIYFQGNSAPDKSGLPSDRFSAERTGGSVSTLTIQRTQQEDSAVYLCASTRPPGTDTQYFGPGTRLTVL.

The V and J genes are TRBV4-1 and TRBJ2-7; D remains ambiguous. Trimming pared 2 bases from V and 7 bases from J, leaving 12 bases between. The length of the CDR3 is 13 residues. Germline V CDR1 and CDR2: MGHRA, YSYEKL. CDR3 DNA sequence: TGCGCCAGCAGCCAAATCATACTTGAGGAGCAGTACTTC. Residues: CASSQIILEEQYF.

Worth noting for this clone: Other DNA sequences within the sample encode an identical CDR3. The chain couples TRBV7-6 to TRBJ2-3; the D is unclear. V shed 6 bases and J shed 6 bases, with 10 bases lying between them. This CDR3 has 12 residues. Germline assignment: CDR1 SGHVS and CDR2 FNYEAQ. CDR3 region: CASSPTRDTQYF. Here the CDR3 DNA reads TGTGCCAGCAGTCCAACCCGGGATACGCAGTATTTT.

CDR3 DNA sequence: TGTGCCAGCAGCTTAGGGACGGTCCTATCGGAAAAACTGTTTTTT. As protein: CASSLGTVLSEKLFF. V and J are TRBV7-6 and TRBJ1-4; D is unclear. The CDR3 is 15 residues long. Germline CDR1 is SGHVS and CDR2 is FNYEAQ. V was cut by 1 base and J by 8 bases, with 14 bases left in between.

This chain links TRBV5-1 with TRBJ2-1, with 9 nucleotides matching TRBD2. CDR1 is SGHRS and CDR2 is YFSETQ in the germline V gene. This CDR3 has 16 residues. V lost 3 bases, J lost 0 bases, and 4 bases stayed unmatched. The CDR3 DNA reads as TGCGCCAGCAGCTCCAATAGCGGGAGCTCCTACAATGAGCAGTTCTTC. The encoded protein is CASSSNSGSSYNEQFF.

This clone was seen more than once but under ten times. V is TRBV10-3 and J is TRBJ2-6, with D possibly TRBD2 on 5 matching bases. Looked up from germline, CDR1 is ENHRY and CDR2 is SYGVKD. V shed 8 bases and J shed 3 bases, with 17 bases lying between them. The CDR3 totals 16 residues. CDR3 bases: TGTGCCATCGGTCGACCCGGACTCCTTGGGGCCAACGTCCTGACTTTC. It codes for CAIGRPGLLGANVLTF.

This chain uses TRBV4-3 with TRBJ1-4, with D maybe TRBD1 (6 bases). The CDR3 is 15 residues long. Germline lookup yields CDR1 LGHNA and CDR2 YSLEER. V lost 0 bases and J 5 bases, leaving 10 bases between the germline ends. Here the CDR3 reads CASSQENRENEKLFF. CDR3 DNA sequence: TGCGCCAGCAGCCAAGAGAACAGGGAAAATGAAAAACTGTTTTTT.

V is TRBV5-1 and J is TRBJ2-2, with D perhaps matching TRBD1 (6 bases). The CDR3 totals 16 residues. CDR1 SGHRS and CDR2 YFSETQ come from the germline V gene. The ends were cut back, 3 bases at V and 1 base at J, with 13 bases in the middle. The CDR3 DNA reads TGCGCCAGCAGCTGGGCCGGGACACAGAACACCGGGGAGCTGTTTTTT. Its protein is CASSWAGTQNTGELFF.

The V gene is TRBV7-3, the J gene TRBJ1-1, with D perhaps TRBD1 (6 bases). The CDR3 consists of 13 residues. V lost 5 bases, J lost 3 bases, and 10 bases lay in between. CDR1 is SGHTA and CDR2 is FQGTGA in the germline V gene. CDR3 sequence (DNA): TGTGCCAGCAGCCGAGGACAGTACACTGAAGCTTTCTTT. Its translation is CASSRGQYTEAFF.

The chain employs TRBV11-3 and TRBJ1-1; 11 bases are shared with TRBD1. The CDR3 is 15 residues long. CDR1 SGHNT and CDR2 YENEEA come from the germline V gene. After removal of 5 bases from V and 1 base from J, the junction contained 3 bases not matched to a gene. This CDR3 reads CASSIGTGGNTEAFF. In nucleotides, the CDR3 is TGTGCCAGCAGCATAGGGACAGGGGGGAACACTGAAGCTTTCTTT. Filled out from reference TRBV11-3 and TRBJ1-1, the complete variable domain reads EAGVVQSPRYKIIEKKQPVAFWCNPISGHNTLYWYLQNLGQGPELLIRYENEEAVDDSQLPKDRFSAERLKGVDSTLKIQPAELGDSAVYLCASSIGTGGNTEAFFGQGTRLTVV.

This sequence joins TRBV7-9 and TRBJ2-3; possible D gene TRBD1, 6 bases. CDR1 is SEHNR and CDR2 is FQNEAQ in the germline V gene (reference sequence). With 2 bases removed from V and 0 bases from J, the gap between germline ends came to 9 bases. The CDR3 extends over 15 amino acids. Here the CDR3 reads CASSLQGPSTDTQYF. In DNA, the CDR3 is TGTGCCAGCAGCTTACAGGGGCCTAGCACAGATACGCAGTATTTT.

The chain couples TRBV5-1 to TRBJ2-2, with no clear D. Trimming stripped 0 bases from V and 0 bases from J, with 6 bases between. CDR3 length: 15 amino acids. CDR1 is SGHRS and CDR2 is YFSETQ in the germline V gene. CDR3 region: CASSLDTTNTGELFF. CDR3 in DNA: TGCGCCAGCAGCTTGGACACTACGAACACCGGGGAGCTGTTTTTT. Full variable domain (missing parts from reference TRBV5-1 and TRBJ2-2): KAGVTQTPRYLIKTRGQQVTLSCSPISGHRSVSWYQQTPGQGLQFLFEYFSETQRNKGNFPGRFSGRQFSNSRSEMNVSTLELGDSALYLCASSLDTTNTGELFFGEGSRLTVL.

This chain links TRBV14 with TRBJ1-6; TRBD1 matches at 7 bases. Germline V gene lookup returns CDR1 SGHDN and CDR2 FVKESK. The CDR3 is made up of 15 amino acids. The trim removed 1 base at V and 7 bases at J, leaving 4 bases unmatched. The DNA of the CDR3 is TGTGCCAGCAGCCAAGGGACAGGTGGGAATTCACCCCTCCACTTT. Protein product: CASSQGTGGNSPLHF.

V and J are TRBV9 and TRBJ1-1, with 7 nucleotides matching TRBD1. Germline loops: CDR1 SGDLS, CDR2 YYNGEE. V shed 0 bases, J shed 0 bases, and the junction held 11 bases outside the gene matches. The CDR3 runs to 18 residues. The CDR3 here is CASSVAETGRVMNTEAFF. CDR3 coding DNA: TGTGCCAGCAGCGTAGCTGAGACAGGGAGGGTTATGAACACTGAAGCTTTCTTT.

The rearrangement joins TRBV18 to TRBJ2-1, with no clear D. Germline V lookup: CDR1 KGHSH, CDR2 LQKENI. V lost 2 bases and J 7 bases, leaving 12 bases between the germline ends. The CDR3 sequence is 14 residues long. CDR3 bases: TGTGCCAGCTCACCAGGGGATAATTGGAATGAGCAGTTCTTC. Translation: CASSPGDNWNEQFF.

The CDR3 DNA follows: TGTGCCATCAGGATGGGACAGGGGGCCTACGAGCAGTACTTC. It translates to CAIRMGQGAYEQYF. The rearrangement joins TRBV10-3 to TRBJ2-7; 11 nucleotides line up with TRBD1. The CDR3 runs to 14 residues. J lost 2 bases, V lost 6 bases, and 3 bases had no gene match. Germline loops: CDR1 ENHRY, CDR2 SYGVKD.

The chain has TRBV7-9 and TRBJ2-1; 9 bases are a match to TRBD1. Germline-derived CDR1 and CDR2 are SEHNR and FQNEAQ (reference sequence). The CDR3 length is 16 residues. Unmatched junction bases numbered 10, after V lost 4 bases and J lost 6 bases. This CDR3 is CASSSLGTGFSNEQFF. In nucleotides, the CDR3 is TGTGCCAGCAGCTCCCTAGGGACAGGGTTTTCCAATGAGCAGTTCTTC.

This sequence joins TRBV6-5 and TRBJ1-1, with D possibly matching TRBD1 (6 bases). The ends were cut back, 6 bases at V and 4 bases at J, with 15 bases in the middle. The CDR3 loop spans 14 amino acids. The germline CDR1 and CDR2 sequences are MNHEY and SVGAGI. The CDR3 region has the DNA TGTGCCAGCAGCGAAGGGACATCACTCACTGAAGCTTTCTTT. Its translation: CASSEGTSLTEAFF.